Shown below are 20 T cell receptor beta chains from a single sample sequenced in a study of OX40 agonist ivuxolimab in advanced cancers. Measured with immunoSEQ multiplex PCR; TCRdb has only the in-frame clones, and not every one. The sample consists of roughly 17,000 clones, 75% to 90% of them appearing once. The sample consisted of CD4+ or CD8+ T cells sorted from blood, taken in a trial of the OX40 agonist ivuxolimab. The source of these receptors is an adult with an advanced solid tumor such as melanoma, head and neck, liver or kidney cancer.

CDR3 protein: CAWSYTATDYYGYTF. Written as DNA, the CDR3 is TGTGCCTGGAGTTACACCGCAACCGATTACTATGGCTACACCTTC. The rearrangement joins TRBV30 to TRBJ1-2; D unclear. The ends were cut back, 2 bases at V and 3 bases at J, with 16 bases in the middle. Germline V gene lookup returns CDR1 GTSNPN and CDR2 SVGIG (reference sequence). This CDR3 is 15 amino acids long. Variable domain in full (rest from reference TRBV30 and TRBJ1-2): SQTIHQWPATLVQPVGSPLSLECTVEGTSNPNLYWYRQAAGRGLQLLFYSVGIGQISSEVPQNLSASRPQDRQFILSSKKLLLSDSGFYLCAWSYTATDYYGYTFGSGTRLTVV.

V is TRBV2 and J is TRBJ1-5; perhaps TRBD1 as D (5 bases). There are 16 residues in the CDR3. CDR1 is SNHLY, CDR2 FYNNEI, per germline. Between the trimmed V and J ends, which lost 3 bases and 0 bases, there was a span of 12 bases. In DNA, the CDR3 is TGTGCCAGCAGTGATGGGGACGGTTATAGCAATCAGCCCCAGCATTTT. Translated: CASSDGDGYSNQPQHF.

The CDR3 coding sequence is TGTGCCAGCAGTTACTTCTTGGGCAACCAAGAGACCCAGTACTTC. Protein sequence: CASSYFLGNQETQYF. The chain employs TRBV6-5 and TRBJ2-5; no definite D call. CDR3 length equals 15 residues. CDR1 is MNHEY, CDR2 SVGAGI, per germline. V gave up 1 base and J gave up 0 bases, with 9 bases separating them.

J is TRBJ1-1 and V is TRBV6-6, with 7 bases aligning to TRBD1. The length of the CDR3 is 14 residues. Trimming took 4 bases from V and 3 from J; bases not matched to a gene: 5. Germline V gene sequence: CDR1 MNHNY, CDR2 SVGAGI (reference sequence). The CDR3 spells CASSSSTGDTEAFF. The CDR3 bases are TGTGCCAGCAGTTCCAGTACAGGGGACACTGAAGCTTTCTTT.

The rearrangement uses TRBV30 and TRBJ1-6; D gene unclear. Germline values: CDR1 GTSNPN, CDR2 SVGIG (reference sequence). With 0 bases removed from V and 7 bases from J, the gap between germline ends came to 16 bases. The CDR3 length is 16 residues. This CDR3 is CAWSVQGLFTNSPLHF. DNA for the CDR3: TGTGCCTGGAGTGTACAAGGGCTCTTTACCAATTCACCCCTCCACTTT.

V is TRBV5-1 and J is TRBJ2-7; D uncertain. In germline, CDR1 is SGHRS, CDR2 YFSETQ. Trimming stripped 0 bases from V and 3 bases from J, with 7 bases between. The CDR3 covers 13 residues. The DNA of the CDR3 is TGCGCCAGCAGCTTGGACGACCTCTACGAGCAGTACTTC. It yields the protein CASSLDDLYEQYF.

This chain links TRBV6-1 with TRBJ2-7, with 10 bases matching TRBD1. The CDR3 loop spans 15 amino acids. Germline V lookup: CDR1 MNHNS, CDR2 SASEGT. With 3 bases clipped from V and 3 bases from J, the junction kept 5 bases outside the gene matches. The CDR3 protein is CASSDLGQGYYEQYF. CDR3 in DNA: TGTGCCAGCAGTGATTTGGGACAGGGGTACTACGAGCAGTACTTC.

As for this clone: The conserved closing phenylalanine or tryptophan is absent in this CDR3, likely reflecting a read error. CDR3 amino acids: CATSLGSGAAFS. In DNA, the CDR3 is TGTGCCACCAGCCTGGGTAGTGGGGCAGCTTTCTCT. The J gene is TRBJ1-1, the V gene TRBV15; weak D call: TRBD1 (5 bases). The V and J ends lost 5 bases and 10 bases respectively, with 14 bases between them. The CDR3 runs to 12 residues. The germline CDR1 and CDR2 sequences are LNHNV and YYDKDF (reference sequence).

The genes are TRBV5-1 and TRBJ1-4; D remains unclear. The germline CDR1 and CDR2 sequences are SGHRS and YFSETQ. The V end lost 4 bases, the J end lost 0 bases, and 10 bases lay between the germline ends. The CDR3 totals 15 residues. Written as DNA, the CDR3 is TGCGCCAGCAGCGCCGACGGAGCAACTAATGAAAAACTGTTTTTT. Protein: CASSADGATNEKLFF.

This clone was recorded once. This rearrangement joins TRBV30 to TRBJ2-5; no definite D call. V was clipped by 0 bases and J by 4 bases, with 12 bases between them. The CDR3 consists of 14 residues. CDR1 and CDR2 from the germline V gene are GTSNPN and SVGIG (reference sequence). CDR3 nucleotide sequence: TGTGCCTGGAGTGTACCCGGATCTGCAGAGACCCAGTACTTC. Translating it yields CAWSVPGSAETQYF.

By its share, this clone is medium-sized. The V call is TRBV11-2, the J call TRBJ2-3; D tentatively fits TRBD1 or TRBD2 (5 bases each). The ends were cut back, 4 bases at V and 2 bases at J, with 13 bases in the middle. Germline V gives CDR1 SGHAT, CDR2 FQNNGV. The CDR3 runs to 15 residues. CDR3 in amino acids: CASSSEGLFTDTQYF. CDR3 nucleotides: TGTGCCAGCAGCTCAGAGGGGCTTTTCACAGATACGCAGTATTTT.

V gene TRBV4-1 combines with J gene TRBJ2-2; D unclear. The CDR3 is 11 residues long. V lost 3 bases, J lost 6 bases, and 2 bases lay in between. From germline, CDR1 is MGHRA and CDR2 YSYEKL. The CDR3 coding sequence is TGCGCCAGCAGCCATTCCGGGGAGCTGTTTTTT. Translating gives CASSHSGELFF.

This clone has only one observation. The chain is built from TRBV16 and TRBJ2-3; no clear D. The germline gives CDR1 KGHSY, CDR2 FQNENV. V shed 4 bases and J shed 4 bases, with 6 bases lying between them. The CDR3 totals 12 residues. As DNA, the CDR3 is TGTGCCAGCAGCCCCTCCCCAGATACGCAGTATTTT. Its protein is CASSPSPDTQYF.

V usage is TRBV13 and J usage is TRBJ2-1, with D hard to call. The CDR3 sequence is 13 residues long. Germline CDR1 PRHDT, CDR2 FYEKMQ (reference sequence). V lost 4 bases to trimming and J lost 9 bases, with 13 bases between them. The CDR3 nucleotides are TGTGCCAGCAGCTCCGGTAGGATGGGTGAGCAGTTCTTC. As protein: CASSSGRMGEQFF.

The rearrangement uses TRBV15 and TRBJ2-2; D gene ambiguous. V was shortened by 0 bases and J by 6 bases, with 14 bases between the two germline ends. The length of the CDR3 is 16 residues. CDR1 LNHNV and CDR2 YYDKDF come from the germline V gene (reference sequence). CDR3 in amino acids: CATSRDGNSLAGELFF. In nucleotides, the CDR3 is TGTGCCACCAGCAGAGATGGTAATAGCCTGGCCGGGGAGCTGTTTTTT.

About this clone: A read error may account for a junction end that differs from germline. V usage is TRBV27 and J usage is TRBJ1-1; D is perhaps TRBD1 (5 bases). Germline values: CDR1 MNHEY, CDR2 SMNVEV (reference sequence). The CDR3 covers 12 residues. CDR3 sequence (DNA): TGTGCCAGCGGTTTCGGGGGAGGTGAAGCTTTCTTT. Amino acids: CASGFGGGEAFF.

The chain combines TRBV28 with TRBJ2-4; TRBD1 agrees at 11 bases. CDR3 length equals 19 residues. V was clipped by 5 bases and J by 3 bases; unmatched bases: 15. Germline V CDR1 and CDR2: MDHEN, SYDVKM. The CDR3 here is CASSPIPRTGGAVKNIQYF. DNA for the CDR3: TGTGCCAGCAGTCCCATCCCAAGGACAGGGGGCGCCGTCAAAAACATTCAGTACTTC.

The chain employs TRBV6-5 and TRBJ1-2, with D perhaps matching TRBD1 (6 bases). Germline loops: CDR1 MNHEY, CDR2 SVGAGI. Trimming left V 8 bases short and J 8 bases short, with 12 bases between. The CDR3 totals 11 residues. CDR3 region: CASRNRDGYTF. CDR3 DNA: TGTGCCAGCCGTAACAGGGACGGCTACACCTTC.

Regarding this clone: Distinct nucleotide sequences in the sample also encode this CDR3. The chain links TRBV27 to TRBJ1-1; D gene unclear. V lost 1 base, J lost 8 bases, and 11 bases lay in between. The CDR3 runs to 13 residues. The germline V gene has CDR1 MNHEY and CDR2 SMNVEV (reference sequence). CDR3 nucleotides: TGTGCCAGCAGTTTATGGCGGGCTGAGGAAGCTTTCTTT. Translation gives CASSLWRAEEAFF.

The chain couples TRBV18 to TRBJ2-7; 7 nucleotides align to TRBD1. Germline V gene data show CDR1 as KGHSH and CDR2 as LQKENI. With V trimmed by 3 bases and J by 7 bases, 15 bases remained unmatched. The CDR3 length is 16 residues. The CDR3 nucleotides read TGTGCCAGCTCACCGTTTTCGCACAGGGGTTTCCGGGAGCAGTACTTC. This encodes CASSPFSHRGFREQYF.